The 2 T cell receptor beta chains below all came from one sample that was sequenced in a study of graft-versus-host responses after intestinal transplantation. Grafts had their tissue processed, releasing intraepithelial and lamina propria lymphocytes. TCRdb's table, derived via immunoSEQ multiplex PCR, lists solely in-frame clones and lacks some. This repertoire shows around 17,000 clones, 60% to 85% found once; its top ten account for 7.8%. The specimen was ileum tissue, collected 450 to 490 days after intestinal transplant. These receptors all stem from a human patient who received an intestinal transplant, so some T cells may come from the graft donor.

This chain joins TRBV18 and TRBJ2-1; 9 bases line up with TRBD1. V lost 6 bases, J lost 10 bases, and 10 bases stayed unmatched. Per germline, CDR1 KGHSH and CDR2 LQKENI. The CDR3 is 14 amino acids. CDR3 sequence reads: CASSPGTGRREQFF. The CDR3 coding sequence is TGTGCCAGCTCGCCCGGGACAGGGAGGCGGGAGCAGTTCTTC.

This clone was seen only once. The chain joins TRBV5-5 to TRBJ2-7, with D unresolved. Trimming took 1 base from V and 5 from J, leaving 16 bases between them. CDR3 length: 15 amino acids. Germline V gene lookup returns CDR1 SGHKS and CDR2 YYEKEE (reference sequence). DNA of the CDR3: TGTGCCAGCAGCTTGTCGTTAGGGTCCGCCGACGAGCAGTACTTC. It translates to CASSLSLGSADEQYF. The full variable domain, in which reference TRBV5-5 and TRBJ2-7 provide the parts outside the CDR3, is DAGVTQSPTHLIKTRGQQVTLRCSPISGHKSVSWYQQVLGQGPQFIFQYYEKEERGRGNFPDRFSARQFPNYSSELNVNALLLGDSALYLCASSLSLGSADEQYFGPGTRLTVT.